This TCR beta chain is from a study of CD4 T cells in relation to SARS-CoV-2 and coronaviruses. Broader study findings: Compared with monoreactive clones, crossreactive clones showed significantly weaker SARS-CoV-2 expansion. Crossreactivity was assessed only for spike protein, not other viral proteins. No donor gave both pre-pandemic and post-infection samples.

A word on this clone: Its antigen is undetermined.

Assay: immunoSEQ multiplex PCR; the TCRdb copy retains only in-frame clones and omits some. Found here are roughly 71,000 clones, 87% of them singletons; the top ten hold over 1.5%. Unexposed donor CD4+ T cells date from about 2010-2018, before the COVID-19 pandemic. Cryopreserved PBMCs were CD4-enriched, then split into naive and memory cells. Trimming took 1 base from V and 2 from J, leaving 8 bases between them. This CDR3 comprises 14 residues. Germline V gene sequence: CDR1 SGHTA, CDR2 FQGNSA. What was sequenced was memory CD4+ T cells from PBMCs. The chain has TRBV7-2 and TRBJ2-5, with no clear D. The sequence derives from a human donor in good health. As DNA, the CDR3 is TGTGCCAGCAGCTTAGTTTCTGGGCAAGAGACCCAGTACTTC. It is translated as CASSLVSGQETQYF.